This TCR beta chain was retrieved from a study of Graves' ophthalmopathy and Graves' hyperthyroidism. Germline CDR1 reads SEHNR; CDR2 reads FQNEAQ (reference sequence). The CDR3 has 16 amino acids. Turning to this clonotype: It may be a read error: a sequence one base away is much more abundant.

The sequenced template was RNA, covering the TCR beta CDR3 region. Amplification began with first-round RT-PCR using HTBI primers, then second-round multiplex PCR was performed. Via MiXCR, TCRdb re-called the multiplex PCR reads, giving one row per CDR3 protein. The table includes about 740,000 distinct CDR3 sequences, roughly 40% detected once. The sequence came from an adult man with Graves' ophthalmopathy. Input material: peripheral blood. The chain has TRBV7-9 and TRBJ1-2; perhaps TRBD1 as D (5 bases). Here the CDR3 reads CVSSLALVGAAYGYTF. The CDR3 DNA reads TGTGTCAGCAGCTTAGCCCTCGTTGGGGCGGCGTATGGCTACACCTTC.